The 26 T cell receptor beta chains below come from one sample, sequenced in a study of blood T cell repertoires in COVID-19. Sequenced by immunoSEQ multiplex PCR; TCRdb stores in-frame clones only, minus some. The table lists 65,000 to 80,000 clones, more than 80% of them singletons, with approximately 12% in the top ten. The sequenced sample was peripheral blood. All receptors come from a human donor in a cohort sampled during active COVID-19.

Only a few counts were recorded for this clone. The V gene is TRBV3-1 (or the pseudogene TRBV3-2), the J gene TRBJ2-7, with D maybe TRBD1 (5 bases). Germline CDR1 LGHDT, CDR2 YNNKEL (reference sequence). CDR3 length: 13 amino acids. V dropped 1 base and J dropped 4 bases, with 8 bases sitting between them. The chain's CDR3 is CASSQVNRYEQYF. CDR3 sequence (DNA): TGTGCCAGCAGCCAAGTGAACAGGTACGAGCAGTACTTC.

CDR3 nucleotides: TGCGCCAGCAGCTTGGGTGGGGCATGGGGCAATCAGCCCCAGCATTTT. Protein: CASSLGGAWGNQPQHF. The V and J genes are TRBV5-1 and TRBJ1-5; tentative D call: TRBD1 (5 bases). The V end lost 0 bases, the J end lost 2 bases, and 12 bases lay between the germline ends. CDR1 is SGHRS, CDR2 YFSETQ, per germline. This CDR3 spans 16 amino acids.

The chain employs TRBV5-6 and TRBJ1-5; tentatively, D is TRBD1 (5 bases). CDR3 size: 14 residues. Trimming removed 4 bases from V and 9 bases from J, with 17 bases in between. The germline V gene has CDR1 SGHDT and CDR2 YYEEEE. In DNA form, the CDR3 reads TGTGCCAGCAGCCAAGGGACTACCGGGTGGCCCCAGCATTTT. Amino acid sequence: CASSQGTTGWPQHF. Together with reference TRBV5-6 and TRBJ1-5, the CDR3 gives the full variable domain: DAGVTQSPTHLIKTRGQQVTLRCSPKSGHDTVSWYQQALGQGPQFIFQYYEEEERQRGNFPDRFSGHQFPNYSSELNVNALLLGDSALYLCASSQGTTGWPQHFGDGTRLSIL.

This chain uses TRBV28 with TRBJ1-5; D remains unclear. The CDR3 length is 15 residues. Germline assignment: CDR1 MDHEN and CDR2 SYDVKM. V lost 6 bases and J 3 bases, leaving 15 bases between the germline ends. This chain's CDR3 is CASSTPVDDNQPQHF. CDR3 bases: TGTGCCAGCAGCACCCCGGTAGATGACAATCAGCCCCAGCATTTT.

J is TRBJ1-5 and V is TRBV10-3, with TRBD1 matching 9 bases. Germline trimming cut 11 bases from V and 7 bases from J; bases unmatched to any gene: 12. The V gene's germline CDR1 is ENHRY and CDR2 SYGVKD. This CDR3 comprises 14 residues. The CDR3 loop reads CAVSQGALTQPQHF. For the CDR3, the DNA is TGTGCCGTATCACAGGGGGCTCTAACACAGCCCCAGCATTTT.

V gene TRBV27 combines with J gene TRBJ2-7, with D tentatively TRBD1 (5 bases). Germline loops: CDR1 MNHEY, CDR2 SMNVEV (reference sequence). The length of the CDR3 is 16 residues. Trimming took 6 bases from V and 0 from J, leaving 18 bases between them. The CDR3 region is CASRRTMDIFSYEQYF. The CDR3 DNA reads as TGTGCCAGCAGACGAACAATGGACATTTTCTCCTACGAGCAGTACTTC.

The chain carries TRBV7-2 and TRBJ2-5, with a possible D match to TRBD2 (5 bases). Germline V gene lookup returns CDR1 SGHTA and CDR2 FQGNSA. Trimming removed 5 bases at V and 4 bases at J, with 20 bases between. This CDR3 has 16 residues. The CDR3 nucleotides are TGTGCCAGCAGCCCGCGACCTACTAGTAGGAGAGAGACCCAGTACTTC. Amino acids: CASSPRPTSRRETQYF.

The chain uses TRBV11-3 and TRBJ2-3, with 10 positions matching TRBD2. With V trimmed by 5 bases and J by 5 bases, 7 bases remained unmatched. The CDR3 is 15 residues long. Germline V gene lookup returns CDR1 SGHNT and CDR2 YENEEA. The CDR3 is CASSLGTSVGDTQYF. DNA of the CDR3: TGTGCCAGCAGCCTCGGGACTAGCGTCGGAGATACGCAGTATTTT.

In DNA form, the CDR3 reads TGCGCCAGCAGCCAAACTAGCGGGGGTCCCTGGGAGACCCAGTACTTC. Residues: CASSQTSGGPWETQYF. This chain uses TRBV5-1 with TRBJ2-5; 11 bases agree with TRBD2. V shed 4 bases and J 5 bases; nucleotides not matched to a gene: 10. The CDR3 length is 16 residues. The germline gives CDR1 SGHRS, CDR2 YFSETQ.

This chain uses TRBV4-1 with TRBJ1-5; perhaps TRBD1 as D (5 bases). The CDR3 has 16 residues. Trimming removed 0 bases at V and 4 bases at J, with 13 bases between. Germline V gene data show CDR1 as MGHRA and CDR2 as YSYEKL. CDR3 protein: CASSQEAGEYNQPQHF. The CDR3 coding sequence is TGCGCCAGCAGCCAAGAGGCGGGGGAATATAATCAGCCCCAGCATTTT.

The chain couples TRBV7-9 to TRBJ2-3; 13 bases map to TRBD2. V lost 4 bases, J lost 4 bases, and 5 bases stayed unmatched. Germline CDR1 is SEHNR and CDR2 is FQNEAQ (reference sequence). The CDR3 has 16 amino acids. This CDR3 reads CASSSGLAGESDTQYF. The CDR3 DNA reads as TGTGCCAGCAGCTCAGGACTAGCGGGAGAGTCAGATACGCAGTATTTT.

The chain combines TRBV6-5 with TRBJ2-7, with TRBD1 as a possible D gene (6 bases). This CDR3 region has 16 residues. The germline V and J ends were trimmed by 0 bases and 1 base, with 13 bases remaining between them. Per germline, CDR1 MNHEY and CDR2 SVGAGI. CDR3: CASSYSRGYPSYEQYF. CDR3 nucleotides: TGTGCCAGCAGTTACTCCAGGGGCTATCCTTCCTACGAGCAGTACTTC.

V usage is TRBV6-5 and J usage is TRBJ2-6; weak D call: TRBD2 (6 bases). The CDR3 length is 15 residues. Germline V gene data show CDR1 as MNHEY and CDR2 as SVGAGI. Trimming cost V 4 bases and J 3 bases, with 10 bases left between them. CDR3 protein: CASSSWGDGANVLTF. The CDR3 DNA is TGTGCCAGCAGTTCCTGGGGGGATGGGGCCAACGTCCTGACTTTC.

This clone has a handful of counts. CDR3 sequence (DNA): TGTGCCAGCAGTGAAGCCCCTGGACTAGTCATCAATGAGCAGTTCTTC. This encodes CASSEAPGLVINEQFF. The chain has TRBV2 and TRBJ2-1; 7 bases fit TRBD2. CDR3 length equals 16 residues. In germline, CDR1 is SNHLY, CDR2 FYNNEI. After removal of 0 bases from V and 6 bases from J, the junction contained 8 bases not matched to a gene.

This clone showed up just once. J is TRBJ2-1 and V is TRBV7-2; D ambiguous. The CDR3 runs to 14 residues. V was shortened by 5 bases and J by 1 base, with 9 bases between the two germline ends. CDR1 and CDR2 (germline): SGHTA, FQGNSA. CDR3 amino acids: CASSPEFSYNEQFF. Here the CDR3 DNA reads TGTGCCAGCAGCCCGGAGTTTTCCTACAATGAGCAGTTCTTC.

V usage is TRBV6-1 and J usage is TRBJ2-3, with no clear D. V was clipped by 2 bases and J by 0 bases, with 3 bases between them. Germline V gene data show CDR1 as MNHNS and CDR2 as SASEGT. The CDR3 is 13 amino acids. CDR3 in amino acids: CASSEYSTDTQYF. CDR3 nucleotides: TGTGCCAGCAGTGAATATAGCACAGATACGCAGTATTTT.

This chain uses TRBV5-4 with TRBJ2-1, with 8 nucleotides matching TRBD2. Germline V gene lookup returns CDR1 SGHNT and CDR2 YYREEE (reference sequence). The CDR3 is 13 residues long. The J segment lost 8 bases and the V segment lost 4 bases, leaving 5 bases of the junction unmatched. Here the CDR3 DNA reads TGTGCCAGCAGCATCCCCGGGGGGGATGAGCAGTTCTTC. Translating gives CASSIPGGDEQFF.

Points on this clone: One junction end disagrees with the germline gene, perhaps due to a read error. V usage is TRBV2 and J usage is TRBJ2-7; a weak D match, TRBD2 (7 bases). CDR1 and CDR2 (germline): SNHLY, FYNNEI. CDR3 size: 11 residues. As DNA, the CDR3 is TGTGCCAGCACCGAGGGGCGGGGGCAACACTTC. Residues: CASTEGRGQHF. Using reference TRBV2 and TRBJ2-7 for the parts outside the CDR3, the full variable domain is EPEVTQTPSHQVTQMGQEVILRCVPISNHLYFYWYRQILGQKVEFLVSFYNNEISEKSEIFDDQFSVERPDGSNFTLKIRSTKLEDSAMYFCASTEGRGQHFGPGTRLTVT.

The rearrangement joins TRBV5-1 to TRBJ2-1; 7 bases are a match to TRBD1. Germline lookup yields CDR1 SGHRS and CDR2 YFSETQ. V lost 4 bases and J lost 2; bases outside the gene matches: 9. This CDR3 spans 16 amino acids. The CDR3 DNA reads as TGCGCCAGCAGCCCGCTGTCAGGGGGAACCTACAATGAGCAGTTCTTC. Its protein is CASSPLSGGTYNEQFF.

The chain uses TRBV7-2 and TRBJ2-7, with 13 bases identical to TRBD2. This CDR3 spans 16 amino acids. Trimming at V came to 5 bases and at J to 4 bases, leaving 8 bases not matched to a gene. Germline-derived CDR1 and CDR2 are SGHTA and FQGNSA. CDR3 loop: CASSPRGLAGVYEQYF. DNA for the CDR3: TGTGCCAGCAGCCCTCGCGGACTAGCGGGAGTGTACGAGCAGTACTTC.

This chain connects TRBV6-6 to TRBJ1-1; D is unresolved. The CDR3 sequence is 15 residues long. The germline gives CDR1 MNHNY, CDR2 SVGAGI (reference sequence). V was trimmed by 6 bases and J by 4 bases, leaving 18 bases between them. DNA for the CDR3: TGTGCCAGCAGGCCAGAGGGCCGCACGAGCACTGAAGCTTTCTTT. Translation: CASRPEGRTSTEAFF.

This chain links TRBV29-1 with TRBJ2-2; 8 nucleotides line up with TRBD2. The ends lost 6 bases at V and 5 bases at J; junction bases unmatched: 8. The CDR3 sequence is 14 residues long. Germline assignment: CDR1 SQVTM and CDR2 ANQGSEA. CDR3 sequence reads: CSVLAGPGTGELFF. In DNA, the CDR3 is TGCAGCGTCTTAGCGGGACCTGGGACCGGGGAGCTGTTTTTT.

This chain links TRBV6-5 with TRBJ2-7; 9 nucleotides align to TRBD1. J gave up 6 bases and V 5 bases, and 5 bases lay outside the gene matches. Germline loops: CDR1 MNHEY, CDR2 SVGAGI. The CDR3 has 13 residues. The CDR3 sequence: CASSRDRASEQYF. DNA of the CDR3: TGTGCCAGCAGTCGGGACAGGGCCAGCGAGCAGTACTTC.

This chain links TRBV7-2 with TRBJ2-2, with TRBD1 matching 7 bases. CDR1 is SGHTA, CDR2 FQGNSA, per germline. This CDR3 comprises 14 residues. With V trimmed by 2 bases and J by 6 bases, 3 bases remained unmatched. CDR3 in amino acids: CASSLRGRAGELFF. In nucleotides, the CDR3 is TGTGCCAGCAGCTTAAGGGGGCGTGCCGGGGAGCTGTTTTTT.

V usage is TRBV5-5 and J usage is TRBJ2-6; D might be TRBD1 (6 bases). The CDR3 contains 18 residues. V shed 5 bases and J shed 0 bases, with 18 bases lying between them. In germline, CDR1 is SGHKS, CDR2 YYEKEE (reference sequence). The CDR3 spells CASSYYRATFSGANVLTF. The CDR3 DNA reads as TGTGCCAGCAGTTATTACAGGGCTACCTTCTCTGGGGCCAACGTCCTGACTTTC.

The chain employs TRBV2 and TRBJ1-2; perhaps TRBD1 as D (5 bases). The V and J ends lost 8 bases and 0 bases respectively, with 16 bases between them. CDR3 length equals 15 residues. Germline V gene lookup returns CDR1 SNHLY and CDR2 FYNNEI. CDR3 loop: CASAANRQANYGYTF. The DNA for the CDR3 is TGTGCCAGCGCTGCTAACAGGCAAGCTAACTATGGCTACACCTTC.